These 22 T cell receptor beta chains originate from one sample sequenced in a study of identifying expanded T cells in peripheral blood. The data were produced by immunoSEQ multiplex PCR, yet TCRdb's version contains in-frame clones alone and is incomplete. The sample carries tens of thousands of clones, roughly four fifths recorded once. Sequenced material: blood. The receptors shown here come from a person between 18 and 70 years old in good health.

This chain connects TRBV11-1 to TRBJ2-1; maybe TRBD1 (5 bases). This CDR3 has 15 amino acids. Trimming shortened V by 3 bases and J by 3 bases, and 12 bases separated the two germline ends. Germline loops: CDR1 SGHAT, CDR2 FQDESV (reference sequence). The CDR3 loop reads CASSFTPQGYNEQFF. CDR3 bases: TGTGCCAGCAGCTTCACCCCCCAGGGCTACAATGAGCAGTTCTTC. The full variable domain, with the rest looked up from reference TRBV11-1 and TRBJ2-1, is EAEVAQSPRYKITEKSQAVAFWCDPISGHATLYWYRQILGQGPELLVQFQDESVVDDSQLPKDRFSAERLKGVDSTLKIQPAELGDSAMYLCASSFTPQGYNEQFFGPGTRLTVL.

The chain carries TRBV6-1 and TRBJ2-7; 8 nucleotides line up with TRBD1. CDR1 and CDR2 from the germline V gene are MNHNS and SASEGT. V shed 2 bases, J shed 0 bases, and the junction held 3 bases outside the gene matches. This CDR3 comprises 15 residues. The CDR3 protein is CASSEQGTGSYEQYF. CDR3 nucleotides: TGTGCCAGCAGTGAACAGGGGACAGGCTCCTACGAGCAGTACTTC.

This clone counts as medium-sized. The chain employs TRBV19 and TRBJ1-2, with 10 bases identical to TRBD1. The CDR3 runs 14 residues. With V trimmed by 7 bases and J by 5 bases, 7 bases remained unmatched. CDR1 LNHDA and CDR2 SQIVND come from the germline V gene (reference sequence). For the CDR3, the DNA is TGTGCCAGTAACCCCGGGACAGGGGAATATGGCTACACCTTC. This translates into CASNPGTGEYGYTF.

The chain links TRBV28 to TRBJ1-5; TRBD1 is a possible D gene (6 bases). Germline CDR1 and CDR2: MDHEN and SYDVKM. Trimming removed 7 bases at V and 3 bases at J, with 22 bases between. CDR3 length: 17 amino acids. The CDR3 loop is CASTLGGGPMVNQPQHF. The DNA for the CDR3 is TGTGCCAGCACTTTGGGTGGGGGGCCGATGGTCAATCAGCCCCAGCATTTT.

The chain recombines TRBV7-3 with TRBJ2-5; TRBD2 matches 7 bases. Germline values: CDR1 SGHTA, CDR2 FQGTGA. CDR3 length: 16 residues. V gave up 2 bases and J gave up 1 base; unmatched junction bases: 7. The CDR3, as DNA: TGTGCCAGCAGCTTAGTAGGCGGGAGTGTCCAAGAGACCCAGTACTTC. Its protein product is CASSLVGGSVQETQYF.

This chain connects TRBV7-3 to TRBJ2-2; D remains unclear. Germline V CDR1 and CDR2: SGHTA, FQGTGA. This CDR3 is 14 amino acids long. V lost 5 bases to trimming and J lost 4 bases, with 11 bases between them. Written as DNA, the CDR3 is TGTGCCAGCAGCCCCATTTACGGCACCGGGGAGCTGTTTTTT. The encoded protein is CASSPIYGTGELFF.

The V gene is TRBV29-1, the J gene TRBJ2-3; weak D call: TRBD2 (5 bases). CDR1 SQVTM and CDR2 ANQGSEA come from the germline V gene. V was trimmed by 0 bases and J by 4 bases, leaving 8 bases between them. The CDR3 covers 13 residues. The CDR3 bases are TGCAGCGTTGAAGAACCGCGGGCAGATACGCAGTATTTT. Protein sequence: CSVEEPRADTQYF.

This chain connects TRBV7-6 to TRBJ2-1; 8 positions match TRBD2. Germline trimming cut 3 bases from V and 0 bases from J; bases unmatched to any gene: 10. The CDR3 spans 18 residues. Germline CDR1 reads SGHVS; CDR2 reads FNYEAQ. The CDR3: CASSFTLADRSSYNEQFF. CDR3 sequence (DNA): TGTGCCAGCAGCTTCACACTAGCGGATAGGAGCTCCTACAATGAGCAGTTCTTC.

The chain links TRBV6-5 to TRBJ1-1; D perhaps matches TRBD1 (6 bases). The CDR3 is 15 residues long. V lost 2 bases to trimming and J lost 1 base, with 11 bases between them. Germline CDR1 reads MNHEY; CDR2 reads SVGAGI. CDR3 sequence (DNA): TGTGCCAGCAGTTACAGGGAGGACAGGAACACTGAAGCTTTCTTT. It is translated as CASSYREDRNTEAFF.

The chain couples TRBV28 to TRBJ1-4; the match to TRBD1 covers 7 bases. The V gene's germline CDR1 is MDHEN and CDR2 SYDVKM. The junction had 8 bases not matched to a gene; V was cut back by 6 bases and J by 7 bases. The CDR3 is 14 residues long. CDR3 residues: CASSPGQSTEKLFF. CDR3 DNA: TGTGCCAGCAGCCCGGGACAGAGCACTGAAAAACTGTTTTTT.

The count of this clone is one. CDR3 in DNA: TGTGCCAGCAGCGGTGGGGGGACGGCTTTCTTT. It specifies CASSGGGTAFF. The V call is TRBV6-5, the J call TRBJ1-1, with D possibly being TRBD1 (5 bases). The CDR3 contains 11 residues. Trimming removed 6 bases at V and 11 bases at J, with 13 bases between. The germline V gene has CDR1 MNHEY and CDR2 SVGAGI.

This clone was seen once. This rearrangement joins TRBV4-2 to TRBJ2-5, with D unresolved. V was pared by 0 bases and J by 8 bases, with 19 bases between. This CDR3 spans 16 amino acids. Germline V gene sequence: CDR1 LGHNA, CDR2 YNFKEQ. In nucleotides, the CDR3 is TGTGCCAGCAGCCAAGATGCGGTGACACACCAAGTAACCCAGTACTTC. It encodes CASSQDAVTHQVTQYF.

The chain couples TRBV27 to TRBJ2-2; D is tentatively TRBD1 or TRBD2 (6 bases each). This CDR3 has 16 residues. CDR1 is MNHEY and CDR2 is SMNVEV in the germline V gene (reference sequence). V dropped 4 bases and J dropped 3 bases, with 15 bases sitting between them. CDR3 loop: CASSSVGGRYTGELFF. The CDR3 DNA reads TGTGCCAGCAGTTCCGTGGGGGGCCGCTACACCGGGGAGCTGTTTTTT.

The chain has TRBV4-1 and TRBJ1-4; a weak D match, TRBD1 (6 bases). CDR1 and CDR2 (germline): MGHRA, YSYEKL. The CDR3 sequence is 15 residues long. V lost 4 bases, J lost 4 bases, and 13 bases lay in between. The CDR3: CASSPPGQRNEKLFF. The CDR3 DNA is TGCGCCAGCAGCCCTCCGGGACAACGTAATGAAAAACTGTTTTTT.

The rearrangement links TRBV2 to TRBJ2-1; D uncertain. CDR1 and CDR2 from the germline V gene are SNHLY and FYNNEI. The V gene lost 6 bases and the J gene lost 0 bases, with 18 bases spanning the gap. This CDR3 spans 17 amino acids. This chain's CDR3 is CASSERTAASSYNEQFF. CDR3 nucleotide sequence: TGTGCCAGCAGCGAACGCACGGCAGCCAGCTCCTACAATGAGCAGTTCTTC.

The V gene is TRBV7-2, the J gene TRBJ2-4; no clear D gene. Germline-derived CDR1 and CDR2 are SGHTA and FQGNSA. The CDR3 extends over 15 amino acids. V was trimmed by 1 base and J by 0 bases, leaving 7 bases between them. In nucleotides, the CDR3 is TGTGCCAGCAGCTTAGATCCAGTAGCCAAAAACATTCAGTACTTC. Encoded protein: CASSLDPVAKNIQYF. The entire variable domain, with the rest obtained from reference TRBV7-2 and TRBJ2-4, is as follows: GAGVSQSPSNKVTEKGKDVELRCDPISGHTALYWYRQSLGQGLEFLIYFQGNSAPDKSGLPSDRFSAERTGGSVSTLTIQRTQQEDSAVYLCASSLDPVAKNIQYFGAGTRLSVL.

This chain's CDR3 is CASSEVGAGGLRAFF. DNA for the CDR3: TGTGCCAGCAGTGAAGTCGGGGCAGGGGGTTTACGAGCTTTCTTT. This chain connects TRBV6-1 to TRBJ1-1, with 7 bases that match TRBD1. Trimming removed 1 base from V and 10 bases from J; junction bases left unmatched: 12. Germline V CDR1 and CDR2: MNHNS, SASEGT. The CDR3 length is 15 residues.

The J gene is TRBJ2-2, the V gene TRBV11-2, with 11 bases fitting TRBD2. V shed 5 bases, J shed 3 bases, and the junction held 5 bases outside the gene matches. This CDR3 is built from 16 residues. CDR1 is SGHAT and CDR2 is FQNNGV in the germline V gene. This chain's CDR3 is CASSLSGRADTGELFF. DNA of the CDR3: TGTGCCAGCAGCCTTAGCGGGAGGGCCGACACCGGGGAGCTGTTTTTT.

The chain employs TRBV28 and TRBJ2-2; D might be TRBD1 or TRBD2, each matching 5 bases. There are 17 residues in the CDR3. The germline V and J ends were trimmed by 2 bases and 1 base, with 14 bases remaining between them. Germline lookup yields CDR1 MDHEN and CDR2 SYDVKM. CDR3 in amino acids: CASSLLRGYLNTGELFF. Here the CDR3 DNA reads TGTGCCAGCAGTTTACTTCGGGGCTACCTGAACACCGGGGAGCTGTTTTTT.

The CDR3 sequence is CASSLLFGGTGEFF. CDR3 nucleotides: TGTGCCAGCAGTTTATTGTTCGGGGGCACTGGTGAGTTCTTC. V is TRBV5-4 and J is TRBJ2-1; the D gene could be TRBD1 or TRBD2 (6 bases each). The V end was cut by 5 bases, the J end by 14 bases, with 23 bases between. CDR1 is SGHNT, CDR2 YYREEE, per germline (reference sequence). CDR3 size: 14 residues.

This clone was recorded only once. J is TRBJ2-5 and V is TRBV28; 7 nucleotides align to TRBD2. The CDR3 spans 15 residues. Germline V CDR1 and CDR2: MDHEN, SYDVKM. V gave up 9 bases and J gave up 2 bases; unmatched junction bases: 12. This chain's CDR3 is CASPPPGAGQETQYF. The DNA of the CDR3 is TGTGCCAGTCCCCCCCCAGGAGCGGGGCAAGAGACCCAGTACTTC.

This chain links TRBV10-3 with TRBJ2-7; D may be TRBD2 (7 bases). The germline V gene encodes CDR1 ENHRY and CDR2 SYGVKD. Trimming took off 3 bases at V and 2 bases at J, with 11 bases between the two ends. This CDR3 spans 14 amino acids. The CDR3 nucleotides read TGTGCCATCAGTGAAAGGGGGAGGGCCTACGAGCAGTACTTC. Translating gives CAISERGRAYEQYF.